This is a list of T cell receptor beta chains from one sample in a study of early T cells in non-severe SARS-CoV-2 infection. Using its own MiXCR run on the 5' RACE reads, TCRdb lists one record per CDR3 protein. The profile covers about 64,000 distinct CDR3 sequences, with 20% to 25% appearing a single time and about 15% taken by the ten largest. The material was whole blood, obtained at baseline. All receptors come from an adult who was a healthcare worker with PCR-confirmed SARS-CoV-2 infection or an uninfected control (not recorded which). Both conserved end residues are part of each CDR3. D genes are given only for firm matches. The size of a clone is reported for some rows only, either as once, few or many, or as a class for expanded clones.

D gene	clone size	V gene	J gene	CDR3 DNA	CDR3 protein
-	many	TRBV2	TRBJ1-1	TGTGCCAGCATATTCGACCCGGCAACTGAAGCTTTCTTT	CASIFDPATEAFF
TRBD1	few	TRBV11-2	TRBJ1-1	TGTGCCAGCAGCGTGACAGGGGGTGACACTGAAGCTTTCTTT	CASSVTGGDTEAFF
-	few	TRBV7-8	TRBJ1-1	TGTGCCAGCACCGGACGGGGGGTGACTTTCTTT	CASTGRGVTFF
TRBD2	-	TRBV20-1	TRBJ2-7	TGCAGTGCTACCAGGACTAGCGGGGGGCCGAGCTCCTACGAGCAGTACTTC	CSATRTSGGPSSYEQYF
TRBD2	-	TRBV9	TRBJ2-3	TGTGCCAGCTGGAGCGGGGGGAGCACAGATACGCAGTATTTT	CASWSGGSTDTQYF
-	many	TRBV7-6	TRBJ2-5	TGTGCCAGCAGCCCCGAGAACGGTTACGGGGAGACCCAGTACTTC	CASSPENGYGETQYF
-	many	TRBV7-9	TRBJ2-7	TGTGCCAGCAGCTTAACCCACCGGCCCCACGAGCAGTACTTC	CASSLTHRPHEQYF
-	-	TRBV10-3	TRBJ1-1	TGTGCCATCAGTAGCAGCAGGGTGGGCACTGAAGCTTTCTTT	CAISSSRVGTEAFF
-	few	TRBV20-1	TRBJ2-7	TGCAGTGCTAGGGGGAAGGCCAGTCTCTTCTACGAGCAGTACTTC	CSARGKASLFYEQYF
-	-	TRBV18	TRBJ1-1	TGTGCCAGCTCGGTGGGACCGAAGAACACTGAAGCTTTCTTT	CASSVGPKNTEAFF
-	-	TRBV29-1	TRBJ1-1	TGCAGCGGCCTTTTTGGACGTAACACTGAAGCTTTCTTT	CSGLFGRNTEAFF
-	-	TRBV18	TRBJ2-5	TGTGCCAGCTCACCACCTTCCTTGGAGGAGACCCAGTACTTC	CASSPPSLEETQYF
TRBD1	-	TRBV4-1	TRBJ2-1	TGCGCCAGCAAACGGCAGGGGGCCAATGAGCAGTTCTTC	CASKRQGANEQFF
-	few	TRBV6-1	TRBJ1-1	TGTGCCAGCAGTGAATATGGGGCCAGACCATATGAAGCTTTCTTT	CASSEYGARPYEAFF
-	-	TRBV3-1	TRBJ2-1	TGTGCCAGCAGCCAGCCGGGACTCAAGAGTTATGAGCAGTTCTTC	CASSQPGLKSYEQFF
-	few	TRBV7-9	TRBJ1-3	TGTGCCAGCAGTAACTCAGGAGCCTCTGGAAACACCATATATTTT	CASSNSGASGNTIYF
-	few	TRBV12-3/TRBV12-4	TRBJ2-6	TGTGCCAGCAGTTTTCTGGGGGCCAACGTCCTGACTTTC	CASSFLGANVLTF
-	-	TRBV5-1	TRBJ2-1	TGCGCCAGCAGCTTGGAAAGGGAGGCTGAGCAGTTCTTC	CASSLEREAEQFF
-	many	TRBV3-1	TRBJ1-1	TGTGCCACCTACGGGCAGGGTGAAGCTTTCTTT	CATYGQGEAFF
TRBD1	few	TRBV5-5	TRBJ2-5	TGTGCCAGCAGCTTATCTGGCAGGGGGCAGGAGACCCAGTACTTC	CASSLSGRGQETQYF
-	-	TRBV24-1	TRBJ2-2	TGTGCCACCAGTGGAGAGACAGGGAACACCGGGGAGCTGTTTTTT	CATSGETGNTGELFF
-	-	TRBV4-1	TRBJ1-6	TGCGCCAGCAGCCAAGAGGCGGTCGAAGGTCAGATCTGGATTTCACCCCTCCACTTT	CASSQEAVEGQIWISPLHF
TRBD1	few	TRBV18	TRBJ1-1	TGTGCCAGCTCACCACCGTTTTTCTTGCCGGCCAGGGGGCAAGGGGTAGTGAACACTGAAGCTTTCTTT	CASSPPFFLPARGQGVVNTEAFF
-	few	TRBV13	TRBJ2-3	TGTGCCAGCTCGGGGGGCCTCGTAAATACGCAGTATTTT	CASSGGLVNTQYF
-	-	TRBV30	TRBJ2-7	TGTGCCTGGAACGGGGGAGGCAGGGCCCACGAGCAGTACTTC	CAWNGGGRAHEQYF
TRBD2	-	TRBV5-1	TRBJ2-3	TGCGCCAGCAGCTTGCGTGGTCTAGCGGGGGGGCAAGGACCAGATACGCAGTATTTT	CASSLRGLAGGQGPDTQYF
TRBD1	few	TRBV12-5	TRBJ1-4	TGTGCTAGTGTTGGGACAGAAGAAAAACTGTTTTTT	CASVGTEEKLFF
-	-	TRBV12-3/TRBV12-4	TRBJ2-1	TGTGCCAGCAGTGGAGAAGGGAGATCCTACAATGAGCAGTTCTTC	CASSGEGRSYNEQFF
TRBD2	-	TRBV7-9	TRBJ2-1	TGTGCCAGCAGCCCCGGGACTAGGATTAATGAGCAGTTCTTC	CASSPGTRINEQFF
TRBD1	few	TRBV29-1	TRBJ2-3	TGCAGCGTTTTAGGACAGGGGGCCACAGATACGCAGTATTTT	CSVLGQGATDTQYF
TRBD2	-	TRBV30	TRBJ2-2	TGTGCCTGGAGTAGGACTAGCGGGGTGCACGGGGAGCTGTTTTTT	CAWSRTSGVHGELFF
-	-	TRBV9	TRBJ2-3	TGTGCCAGCAGCGAGAGGGGGTACAGCACAGATACGCAGTATTTT	CASSERGYSTDTQYF
-	-	TRBV11-2	TRBJ1-6	TGTGCCAGCAGCTTGTTGTACCTAAAAACTTATTCACCCCTCCACTTT	CASSLLYLKTYSPLHF
-	-	TRBV12-3/TRBV12-4	TRBJ1-4	TGTGCCAGCAGCCCACGGGACGGGCTAAATGAAAAACTGTTTTTT	CASSPRDGLNEKLFF
-	-	TRBV3-1	TRBJ2-1	TGTGCCAGCCTAGAACGGGGAACGTATGAGCAGTTCTTC	CASLERGTYEQFF
-	-	TRBV2	TRBJ1-6	TGTGCCAGCTCCTTGCGGGGGAATAATTCACCCCTCCACTTT	CASSLRGNNSPLHF
-	-	TRBV12-3/TRBV12-4	TRBJ1-5	TGTGCCAGCAGTTTAGGGCCCGTTAGCAATCAGCCCCAGCATTTT	CASSLGPVSNQPQHF
TRBD1	-	TRBV2	TRBJ2-5	TGTGCCAGCAGTGATCTGAGACAGGGCATTCAAGAGACCCAGTACTTC	CASSDLRQGIQETQYF
TRBD2	-	TRBV7-9	TRBJ2-2	TGTGCCAGCACCGGACTAGCGGGGGTGACCGGGGAGCTGTTTTTT	CASTGLAGVTGELFF
TRBD1	-	TRBV18	TRBJ1-6	TGTGCCAGCTCACCAATGGACAGGGATTCACCCCTCCACTTT	CASSPMDRDSPLHF
-	few	TRBV20-1	TRBJ1-1	TGCAGTGCTTATGGGGGAGACAGCCTCACTGAAGCTTTCTTT	CSAYGGDSLTEAFF
-	many	TRBV5-8	TRBJ1-5	TGTGCCAGCAGCTCCCGAGGACAGACAAGACGGAATCAGCCCCAGCATTTT	CASSSRGQTRRNQPQHF
-	-	TRBV5-1	TRBJ1-3	TGCGCCAGCAGTTTTGGGAATTCTGGAAACACCATATATTTT	CASSFGNSGNTIYF
-	few	TRBV29-1	TRBJ2-5	TGCAGCGTCACAGGGGGGGATCAAGAGACCCAGTACTTC	CSVTGGDQETQYF
-	-	TRBV3-1	TRBJ2-5	TGTGCCAGCACCCAAGGTCTAGGAGAGACCCAGTACTTC	CASTQGLGETQYF
TRBD2	few	TRBV12-3/TRBV12-4	TRBJ2-3	TGTGCCAGCAGTTTACCTGGGACTAGCGGGGGGACCTATAGCACAGATACGCAGTATTTT	CASSLPGTSGGTYSTDTQYF